This T cell receptor (beta chain) emerged from a study of T cells after yellow fever vaccination. On the study more broadly: The authors prepared low-cell-number fractions using SMART-Seq v4 Ultra Low Input.

TCRdb called the 5' RACE reads again in MiXCR, with one record for every CDR3 protein. The sample has approximately 510,000 distinct CDR3 sequences; 20% to 25% are singletons. This clonotype was detected a few times. CDR3 length: 13 amino acids. Trimming pared 7 bases from V and 5 bases from J, leaving 12 bases between. The receptor's source is a man aged 18 to 35 who received the YFV17D yellow fever vaccine. The chain recombines TRBV12-3 or TRBV12-4 with TRBJ2-1; D is perhaps TRBD1 (5 bases). The specimen comprised PBMCs, sampled 20 to 25 days after the first yellow fever vaccination. In nucleotides, the CDR3 is TGTGCCAGCATTAGGGGCCCTAACAATGAGCAGTTCTTC. This translates into CASIRGPNNEQFF.